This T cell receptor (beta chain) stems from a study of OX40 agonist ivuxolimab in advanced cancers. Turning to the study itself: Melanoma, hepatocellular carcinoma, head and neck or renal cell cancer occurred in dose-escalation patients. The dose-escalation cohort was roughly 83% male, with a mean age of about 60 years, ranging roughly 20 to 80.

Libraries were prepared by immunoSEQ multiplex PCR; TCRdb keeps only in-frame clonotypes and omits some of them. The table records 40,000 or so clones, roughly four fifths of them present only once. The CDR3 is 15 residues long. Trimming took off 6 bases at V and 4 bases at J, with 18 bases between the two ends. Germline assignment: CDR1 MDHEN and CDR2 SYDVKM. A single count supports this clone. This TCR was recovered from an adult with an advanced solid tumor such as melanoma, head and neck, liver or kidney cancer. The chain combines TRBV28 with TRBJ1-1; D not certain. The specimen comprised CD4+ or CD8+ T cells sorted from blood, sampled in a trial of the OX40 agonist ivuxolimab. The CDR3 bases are TGTGCCAGCAGCCTCACCGCAGTGGGTGGCACTGAAGCTTTCTTT. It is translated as CASSLTAVGGTEAFF.